Presented here are 14 T cell receptor beta chains from one specimen sequenced in a study of T cells in Graves' hyperthyroidism and ophthalmopathy. There were TCR beta CDR3 regions amplified from RNA transcripts. Primed by the HTBI set, a first-round RT-PCR was run on the TCR CDR3. TCRdb passed the multiplex PCR reads through MiXCR, listing each CDR3 protein once. Found here are hundreds of thousands of distinct CDR3 sequences, around a sixth of them singletons; the top ten hold 16%. The sequenced sample consisted of blood. The source is a woman aged 50 to 60 with Graves' hyperthyroidism that later progressed to Graves' ophthalmopathy.

The rearrangement uses TRBV6-2 or TRBV6-3 and TRBJ1-2, with unresolved D. Germline lookup yields CDR1 MNHEY and CDR2 SVGEGT. The CDR3 runs 13 residues. CDR3 sequence (DNA): TGTGCTCTTCGCGGGTTGGGCGTTGGTGGCTACACCTTC. Translation gives CALRGLGVGGYTF.

This sequence joins TRBV7-9 and TRBJ2-1; 8 nucleotides agree with TRBD2. Trimming at V came to 3 bases and at J to 8 bases, leaving 12 bases not matched to a gene. The CDR3 spans 16 residues. Germline CDR1 and CDR2: SEHNR and FQNEAQ (reference sequence). Here the CDR3 reads CASSFSPGGAKDEQFF. For the CDR3, the DNA is TGTGCCAGCAGCTTTTCCCCGGGGGGGGCCAAGGATGAGCAGTTCTTC.

The rearrangement links TRBV19 to TRBJ1-4; D remains unclear. V was pared by 5 bases and J by 8 bases, with 9 bases between. The germline CDR1 and CDR2 sequences are LNHDA and SQIVND (reference sequence). The CDR3 runs to 12 residues. CDR3 loop: CASSPPLEKLFF. CDR3 nucleotides: TGTGCCAGTAGTCCCCCACTGGAAAAACTGTTTTTT.

Notes on this clonotype: An end of the junction differs from the germline gene, which may be a read error. The chain combines TRBV5-1 with TRBJ1-5; 8 positions match TRBD1. The germline V gene encodes CDR1 SGHRS and CDR2 YFSETQ. The CDR3 consists of 15 residues. DNA for the CDR3: TGCGCCAGCAGCCAGGAGGACAGGGACAATCAGCCTCAGCATTTT. Protein product: CASSQEDRDNQPQHF.

This clonotype appeared many times. The V gene is TRBV11-2, the J gene TRBJ2-7; D may be TRBD1 or TRBD2 (5 bases each). CDR1 and CDR2 from the germline V gene are SGHAT and FQNNGV. V lost 5 bases, J lost 3 bases, and 17 bases lay in between. This CDR3 region has 15 residues. In DNA, the CDR3 is TGTGCCAGCAGCCGACCGGGACGGCGGAACTACGAGCAGTACTTC. It specifies CASSRPGRRNYEQYF.

In this sample, this clonotype turned up a few times. The chain recombines TRBV11-2 with TRBJ1-1; TRBD1 is a possible D gene (5 bases). The V and J ends lost 1 base and 6 bases respectively, with 12 bases between them. The CDR3 spans 14 residues. CDR1 and CDR2 from the germline V gene are SGHAT and FQNNGV. This CDR3 is CASSLGAGTAEAFF. The CDR3, as DNA: TGTGCCAGCAGCTTAGGGGCAGGGACCGCTGAAGCTTTCTTT.

This clonotype was detected ten times or more. The genes are TRBV20-1 and TRBJ2-1, with 16 bases identical to TRBD2. V was clipped by 4 bases and J by 9 bases; unmatched bases: 6. CDR3 length: 15 residues. Germline values: CDR1 DFQATT, CDR2 SNEGSKA (reference sequence). CDR3 in amino acids: CSAKGGTSGGGEQFF. In DNA form, the CDR3 reads TGCAGTGCTAAGGGGGGGACTAGCGGGGGGGGTGAGCAGTTCTTC.

This clonotype was seen repeatedly, ten times or more. This rearrangement joins TRBV2 to TRBJ1-6, with D unclear. Germline V gene data show CDR1 as SNHLY and CDR2 as FYNNEI. The CDR3 covers 17 residues. Trimming stripped 2 bases from V and 8 bases from J, with 19 bases between. The CDR3 nucleotides read TGTGCCAGCAGTGAATTCGTAGGGCGCGATACCCATTCACCCCTCCACTTT. Amino acids: CASSEFVGRDTHSPLHF.

V is TRBV4-1 and J is TRBJ2-1; 10 bases map to TRBD2. CDR3 length: 16 amino acids. V lost 3 bases, J lost 4 bases, and 6 bases stayed unmatched. The germline CDR1 and CDR2 sequences are MGHRA and YSYEKL. CDR3 in amino acids: CASSQSGGGRYNEQFF. The CDR3 nucleotides are TGCGCCAGCAGCCAGAGCGGGGGGGGAAGGTACAATGAGCAGTTCTTC.

The chain combines TRBV6-2 or TRBV6-3 with TRBJ1-2, with D perhaps TRBD1 (5 bases). V gave up 8 bases and J gave up 4 bases, with 20 bases separating them. Germline CDR1 is MNHEY and CDR2 is SVGEGT. The CDR3 totals 15 residues. The CDR3 DNA is TGTGCCAGCTCTCCCCGGAGCCTGGACATCTATGGCTACACCTTC. It codes for CASSPRSLDIYGYTF.

This clonotype was found many times. This chain uses TRBV2 with TRBJ1-3; D remains unclear. Germline V gives CDR1 SNHLY, CDR2 FYNNEI. The V gene lost 2 bases and the J gene lost 0 bases, with 8 bases spanning the gap. The CDR3 is 15 residues long. The CDR3 region is CASSEYGSSGNTIYF. Written as DNA, the CDR3 is TGTGCCAGCAGTGAATACGGATCCTCTGGAAACACCATATATTTT.

This clonotype was seen repeatedly, ten times or more. The chain employs TRBV12-3 or TRBV12-4 and TRBJ2-7; D is ambiguous. CDR3 length: 12 residues. The V and J ends lost 0 bases and 6 bases respectively, with 6 bases between them. The CDR3 reads CASSLAFGEQYF. For the CDR3, the DNA is TGTGCCAGCAGTTTAGCGTTTGGCGAGCAGTACTTC.

V and J are TRBV6-2 or TRBV6-3 and TRBJ1-3; D is perhaps TRBD1 (6 bases). Germline CDR1 MNHEY, CDR2 SVGEGT. The CDR3 is made up of 14 amino acids. Trimming stripped 4 bases from V and 3 bases from J, with 10 bases between. The CDR3 DNA follows: TGTGCCAGCAGTTCACAGGGTTATGGAAACACCATATATTTT. The encoded protein is CASSSQGYGNTIYF.

The CDR3 region has the DNA TGTGCCAGCAGCTTGGGACCGCTGGATGAAAAACTGTTTTTT. Its protein is CASSLGPLDEKLFF. The rearrangement joins TRBV5-4 to TRBJ1-4; no reliable D call. The CDR3 sequence is 14 residues long. The V gene lost 0 bases and the J gene lost 6 bases, with 9 bases spanning the gap. Per the germline V gene, CDR1 is SGHNT and CDR2 is YYREEE (reference sequence).